This entry lists 28 T cell receptor beta chains sequenced from one sample in a study of beta chain features in type 1 diabetes. The investigators reverse transcribed all of the isolated RNA, so they sequenced expressed TCRB transcripts. The table came from immunoSEQ multiplex PCR; TCRdb's copy has only in-frame clones and leaves some out. The sample shows around 400,000 clones, roughly 12% of them seen only once. The material sequenced was naive CD4+ T cells from blood. Source of these receptors: a man younger than 35 in good health.

This chain links TRBV4-2 with TRBJ2-2; TRBD2 agrees at 12 bases. The germline V gene encodes CDR1 LGHNA and CDR2 YNFKEQ. V gave up 5 bases and J gave up 5 bases; unmatched junction bases: 9. The CDR3 length is 17 residues. The CDR3 DNA is TGTGCCAGCAGCACGAATCGAGGACTAGCGGGAACCGGGGAGCTGTTTTTT. It yields the protein CASSTNRGLAGTGELFF.

The V gene is TRBV28, the J gene TRBJ2-3, with 11 bases lining up with TRBD1. The V segment lost 3 bases and the J segment 6 bases; nucleotides outside the gene matches: 8. This CDR3 has 16 residues. Per germline, CDR1 MDHEN and CDR2 SYDVKM. The CDR3 DNA reads as TGTGCCAGCAGTTTCATGGACAGGGGGCCGATTGATACGCAGTATTTT. This sequence encodes CASSFMDRGPIDTQYF. The whole variable domain, remainder taken from reference TRBV28 and TRBJ2-3, is DVKVTQSSRYLVKRTGEKVFLECVQDMDHENMFWYRQDPGLGLRLIYFSYDVKMKEKGDIPEGYSVSREKKERFSLILESASTNQTSMYLCASSFMDRGPIDTQYFGPGTRLTVL.

This clone was recorded once. The chain links TRBV25-1 to TRBJ1-2, with D uncertain. Germline CDR1 reads MGHDK; CDR2 reads SYGVNS. Trimming cost V 3 bases and J 4 bases, with 6 bases left between them. The CDR3 extends over 12 amino acids. This CDR3 reads CASSDSRYGYTF. The CDR3 nucleotides read TGTGCCAGCAGTGACAGTCGCTATGGCTACACCTTC.

This clone was seen only a few times. This chain joins TRBV15 and TRBJ2-3; no clear D gene. Germline CDR1 is LNHNV and CDR2 is YYDKDF (reference sequence). The CDR3 runs to 13 residues. The germline V and J ends were trimmed by 0 bases and 6 bases, with 7 bases remaining between them. The CDR3 sequence is CATSRDVEDTQYF. The CDR3 DNA follows: TGTGCCACCAGCAGAGATGTCGAGGATACGCAGTATTTT.

V is TRBV15 and J is TRBJ1-5, with TRBD1 matching over 7 bases. In germline, CDR1 is LNHNV, CDR2 YYDKDF (reference sequence). This CDR3 is 16 amino acids long. Trimming took 5 bases from V and 1 from J; bases not matched to a gene: 8. CDR3 bases: TGTGCCACCAGCCCTTCCCTCAGGGGGAGCAATCAGCCCCAGCATTTT. This encodes CATSPSLRGSNQPQHF.

The chain joins TRBV5-4 to TRBJ2-5; 7 bases are a match to TRBD2. V was clipped by 4 bases and J by 1 base; unmatched bases: 7. The CDR3 is made up of 15 amino acids. Germline V lookup: CDR1 SGHNT, CDR2 YYREEE (reference sequence). The CDR3, as DNA: TGTGCCAGCAGCCTGGGGCTAGCGGTCCAAGAGACCCAGTACTTC. Protein: CASSLGLAVQETQYF.

A few counts support this clone. This chain connects TRBV6-1 to TRBJ1-4; tentative D call: TRBD1 (6 bases). V dropped 3 bases and J dropped 8 bases, with 13 bases sitting between them. Germline V lookup: CDR1 MNHNS, CDR2 SASEGT. The CDR3 sequence is 14 residues long. In DNA, the CDR3 is TGTGCCAGCAGTGACACAGGGATTGACGAAAAACTGTTTTTT. This codes for CASSDTGIDEKLFF.

This clone turned up a few times. The chain recombines TRBV2 with TRBJ2-3; D remains unclear. The CDR3 covers 13 residues. V lost 5 bases and J 0 bases, leaving 6 bases between the germline ends. Per the germline V gene, CDR1 is SNHLY and CDR2 is FYNNEI. The CDR3 DNA sequence: TGTGCCAGCAGTCAACTCAGCACAGATACGCAGTATTTT. Translated, it gives CASSQLSTDTQYF. The variable domain in full, completed from reference TRBV2 and TRBJ2-3, reads EPEVTQTPSHQVTQMGQEVILRCVPISNHLYFYWYRQILGQKVEFLVSFYNNEISEKSEIFDDQFSVERPDGSNFTLKIRSTKLEDSAMYFCASSQLSTDTQYFGPGTRLTVL.

The V call is TRBV5-4, the J call TRBJ2-2, with a tentative D call TRBD1 (6 bases). Trimming took 1 base from V and 4 from J, leaving 11 bases between them. The germline V gene has CDR1 SGHNT and CDR2 YYREEE (reference sequence). This CDR3 has 15 residues. DNA for the CDR3: TGTGCCAGCAGCTTGCCGGGACAAGTCACCGGGGAGCTGTTTTTT. The encoded protein is CASSLPGQVTGELFF.

The rearrangement joins TRBV27 to TRBJ2-7; tentatively, D is TRBD2 (5 bases). With 5 bases removed from V and 5 bases from J, the gap between germline ends came to 19 bases. Germline V gene lookup returns CDR1 MNHEY and CDR2 SMNVEV (reference sequence). This CDR3 comprises 15 residues. The CDR3 reads CASSPTRTGHNEQYF. The CDR3 bases are TGTGCCAGCAGTCCAACTCGGACTGGGCATAACGAGCAGTACTTC.

V and J are TRBV5-6 and TRBJ2-1; TRBD1 matches 8 bases. The CDR3 has 15 amino acids. V was clipped by 0 bases and J by 8 bases; unmatched bases: 7. Germline-derived CDR1 and CDR2 are SGHDT and YYEEEE. The CDR3 reads CASSLAPTGADEQFF. CDR3 DNA: TGTGCCAGCAGCTTGGCCCCGACAGGGGCTGATGAGCAGTTCTTC.

The chain recombines TRBV4-2 with TRBJ2-7; 12 nucleotides align to TRBD2. This CDR3 has 18 amino acids. Germline trimming cut 0 bases from V and 3 bases from J; bases unmatched to any gene: 9. Germline lookup yields CDR1 LGHNA and CDR2 YNFKEQ. As DNA, the CDR3 is TGTGCCAGCAGCCAAGAGAGTGCTAGCGGGGGGGGCAACTACGAGCAGTACTTC. Translation gives CASSQESASGGGNYEQYF.

Here the CDR3 reads CASSTGLANEQFF. The CDR3 DNA reads as TGTGCCAGCAGCACCGGACTAGCAAATGAGCAGTTCTTC. V usage is TRBV7-8 and J usage is TRBJ2-1, with 8 bases matching TRBD2. CDR1 and CDR2 (germline): SGHVS, FQNEAQ. V was pared by 5 bases and J by 7 bases, with 4 bases of the junction left unmatched. This CDR3 region has 13 residues.

This clone was seen more than once but under ten times. The chain recombines TRBV28 with TRBJ2-7; D is perhaps TRBD2 (6 bases). Per germline, CDR1 MDHEN and CDR2 SYDVKM. Trimming took off 4 bases at V and 1 base at J, with 17 bases between the two ends. The CDR3 runs to 16 residues. For the CDR3, the DNA is TGTGCCAGCAGTTCTCCCCCACTAGCCTCGTCCTACGAGCAGTACTTC. This translates into CASSSPPLASSYEQYF.

CDR3 nucleotides: TGTGCCAGCAGCTCTCAGGGTCCCGATCAGCCCCAGCATTTT. This gives the protein CASSSQGPDQPQHF. The chain recombines TRBV28 with TRBJ1-5; D may be TRBD1 (5 bases). CDR1 MDHEN and CDR2 SYDVKM come from the germline V gene. CDR3 length: 14 residues. Trimming removed 6 bases at V and 5 bases at J, with 14 bases between.

For the CDR3, the DNA is TGTGCCAGCAGCTTACGGGGGCGACAGGGTCAGGGTGAGCAGTTCTTC. It is translated as CASSLRGRQGQGEQFF. The gene calls are TRBV7-9 and TRBJ2-1, with a tentative D call TRBD1 (7 bases). This CDR3 is built from 16 residues. Looked up from germline, CDR1 is SEHNR and CDR2 is FQNEAQ (reference sequence). The V gene lost 2 bases and the J gene lost 9 bases, with 20 bases spanning the gap. Filled out from reference TRBV7-9 and TRBJ2-1, the complete variable domain reads DTGVSQNPRHKITKRGQNVTFRCDPISEHNRLYWYRQTLGQGPEFLTYFQNEAQLEKSRLLSDRFSAERPKGSFSTLEIQRTEQGDSAMYLCASSLRGRQGQGEQFFGPGTRLTVL.

The chain employs TRBV30 and TRBJ2-7; perhaps TRBD2 as D (6 bases). Germline V gene sequence: CDR1 GTSNPN, CDR2 SVGIG (reference sequence). This CDR3 has 14 amino acids. Trimming cost V 2 bases and J 6 bases, with 17 bases left between them. The CDR3 DNA follows: TGTGCCTGGAGTTTGGGACTGCGCCGGGGCGAGCAGTACTTC. This codes for CAWSLGLRRGEQYF. The whole variable domain, remainder taken from reference TRBV30 and TRBJ2-7, is SQTIHQWPATLVQPVGSPLSLECTVEGTSNPNLYWYRQAAGRGLQLLFYSVGIGQISSEVPQNLSASRPQDRQFILSSKKLLLSDSGFYLCAWSLGLRRGEQYFGPGTRLTVT.

This clone occurred many times. The chain carries TRBV4-3 and TRBJ2-7, with D maybe TRBD1 (6 bases). V lost 1 base and J 0 bases, leaving 7 bases between the germline ends. The CDR3 sequence is 14 residues long. Germline loops: CDR1 LGHNA, CDR2 YSLEER. CDR3 amino acids: CASSQVGHSYEQYF. In DNA, the CDR3 is TGCGCCAGCAGCCAAGTGGGACACTCCTACGAGCAGTACTTC.

This sequence joins TRBV4-2 and TRBJ2-3; 12 nucleotides align to TRBD2. Germline-derived CDR1 and CDR2 are LGHNA and YNFKEQ. Unmatched junction bases numbered 5, after V lost 2 bases and J lost 5 bases. This CDR3 comprises 16 residues. CDR3 sequence: CASSQLLAGGGDTQYF. In nucleotides, the CDR3 is TGTGCCAGCAGCCAACTACTAGCGGGGGGCGGAGATACGCAGTATTTT.

The sample holds a few counts of this clone. The V and J genes are TRBV19 and TRBJ2-2; 7 bases agree with TRBD2. Per the germline V gene, CDR1 is LNHDA and CDR2 is SQIVND (reference sequence). The CDR3 runs to 16 residues. The junction had 13 bases not matched to a gene; V was cut back by 6 bases and J by 6 bases. CDR3 coding DNA: TGTGCCAGTAGCAGACGGCGGGAGAATCACCCCGGGGAGCTGTTTTTT. Encoded protein: CASSRRRENHPGELFF. The variable domain in full, with the rest retrieved from reference TRBV19 and TRBJ2-2, is DGGITQSPKYLFRKEGQNVTLSCEQNLNHDAMYWYRQDPGQGLRLIYYSQIVNDFQKGDIAEGYSVSREKKESFPLTVTSAQKNPTAFYLCASSRRRENHPGELFFGEGSRLTVL.

This clone showed up just a few times. The rearrangement links TRBV28 to TRBJ2-7, with 10 positions matching TRBD1. The CDR3 loop spans 15 amino acids. Germline V CDR1 and CDR2: MDHEN, SYDVKM. V gave up 6 bases and J gave up 7 bases; unmatched junction bases: 12. CDR3 loop: CASSTPGQGRGEQYF. The CDR3, as DNA: TGTGCCAGCAGCACACCGGGACAGGGGAGGGGGGAGCAGTACTTC. Full variable domain (missing parts from reference TRBV28 and TRBJ2-7): DVKVTQSSRYLVKRTGEKVFLECVQDMDHENMFWYRQDPGLGLRLIYFSYDVKMKEKGDIPEGYSVSREKKERFSLILESASTNQTSMYLCASSTPGQGRGEQYFGPGTRLTVT.

In regard to this clone: The sample contains more than one DNA sequence encoding this CDR3. This sequence joins TRBV18 and TRBJ2-7; 8 bases align to TRBD1. Germline V gene data show CDR1 as KGHSH and CDR2 as LQKENI. The ends lost 4 bases at V and 3 bases at J; junction bases unmatched: 5. This CDR3 region has 14 residues. The CDR3 sequence: CASSRGTGSYEQYF. In DNA form, the CDR3 reads TGTGCCAGCTCACGGGGGACAGGAAGCTACGAGCAGTACTTC. The full variable domain, completed using reference TRBV18 and TRBJ2-7, is NAGVMQNPRHLVRRRGQEARLRCSPMKGHSHVYWYRQLPEEGLKFMVYLQKENIIDESGMPKERFSAEFPKEGPSILRIQQVVRGDSAAYFCASSRGTGSYEQYFGPGTRLTVT.

In its sample, this clone was seen a few times. The chain links TRBV5-4 to TRBJ1-5, with a weak D call TRBD1 (5 bases). This CDR3 contains 14 residues. V was cut by 1 base and J by 3 bases, with 8 bases left in between. The V gene's germline CDR1 is SGHNT and CDR2 YYREEE (reference sequence). This chain's CDR3 is CASSLSGYNQPQHF. The CDR3 DNA reads as TGTGCCAGCAGCTTGTCAGGGTACAATCAGCCCCAGCATTTT.

This clone turned up a few times. The chain employs TRBV7-2 and TRBJ2-7; tentatively, D is TRBD1 (5 bases). Looked up from germline, CDR1 is SGHTA and CDR2 is FQGNSA. The V end lost 3 bases, the J end lost 0 bases, and 15 bases lay between the germline ends. This CDR3 comprises 16 residues. Here the CDR3 reads CASSLRLGAVSYEQYF. CDR3 DNA: TGTGCCAGCAGCTTGCGGCTAGGGGCGGTCTCCTACGAGCAGTACTTC.

The rearrangement links TRBV9 to TRBJ2-1; 9 nucleotides align to TRBD2. Germline trimming cut 4 bases from V and 6 bases from J; bases unmatched to any gene: 11. CDR1 and CDR2 (germline): SGDLS, YYNGEE. The CDR3 contains 16 residues. The CDR3 nucleotides are TGTGCCAGCAGCCCCACCCCGGGACTAGCTGCCAATGAGCAGTTCTTC. This encodes CASSPTPGLAANEQFF.

This clone has more than one count but fewer than ten. The rearrangement uses TRBV5-1 and TRBJ2-6, with TRBD1 as a possible D gene (5 bases). This CDR3 is built from 16 residues. Trimming cost V 4 bases and J 0 bases, with 11 bases left between them. The V gene's germline CDR1 is SGHRS and CDR2 YFSETQ. The CDR3 nucleotides are TGCGCCAGCAGCGAAGGCGGACACTCTGGGGCCAACGTCCTGACTTTC. The encoded protein is CASSEGGHSGANVLTF. Full variable domain (rest looked up from reference TRBV5-1 and TRBJ2-6): KAGVTQTPRYLIKTRGQQVTLSCSPISGHRSVSWYQQTPGQGLQFLFEYFSETQRNKGNFPGRFSGRQFSNSRSEMNVSTLELGDSALYLCASSEGGHSGANVLTFGAGSRLTVL.

The V call is TRBV18, the J call TRBJ2-7, with a weak D call TRBD1 (5 bases). V lost 8 bases to trimming and J lost 2 bases, with 16 bases between them. The V gene's germline CDR1 is KGHSH and CDR2 LQKENI. This CDR3 spans 14 amino acids. CDR3 in amino acids: CASGLIDSTYEQYF. The CDR3, as DNA: TGTGCCAGCGGGCTTATCGACAGTACCTACGAGCAGTACTTC.

In this sample, this clone turned up a few times. V usage is TRBV14 and J usage is TRBJ2-3; D is perhaps TRBD2 (7 bases). Germline V gene data show CDR1 as SGHDN and CDR2 as FVKESK. The CDR3 has 14 residues. V was shortened by 2 bases and J by 4 bases, with 10 bases between the two germline ends. CDR3 in DNA: TGTGCCAGCAGCCAATGGGGGGGCTCAGATACGCAGTATTTT. Its protein is CASSQWGGSDTQYF.